A selection of T cell receptor beta chains follows, all from one sample in a study of T cells in Graves' hyperthyroidism and ophthalmopathy. TCRdb used MiXCR to reprocess the multiplex PCR reads, holding one entry per CDR3 protein. Among some 600,000 distinct CDR3 sequences listed, more than 11% were seen once. Sequenced material: blood. The source is a woman in her thirties with Graves' hyperthyroidism that later progressed to Graves' ophthalmopathy. Both conserved end residues are part of each CDR3. A D gene is named only where the DNA matches it firmly. Clone size is stated in some rows and not others, as once, few, many or a class when expanded.

v_gene,abundance,d_gene,j_gene,CDR3aa,CDR3nt
TRBV29-1,many,.,TRBJ1-1,CSVPDITMNTEAFF,TGCAGCGTTCCGGACATAACCATGAACACTGAAGCTTTCTTT
TRBV7-9,many,.,TRBJ1-1,CASSLGDYTEAFF,TGTGCCAGCAGTTTGGGGGACTACACTGAAGCTTTCTTT
TRBV6-2/TRBV6-3,many,.,TRBJ2-7,CASSFDPQESYEQYF,TGTGCCAGCAGTTTTGACCCCCAGGAATCCTACGAGCAGTACTTC
TRBV30,many,.,TRBJ1-1,CALQPNTEAFF,TGTGCCCTACAGCCGAACACTGAAGCTTTCTTT
TRBV19,.,TRBD2,TRBJ2-3,CASSIAGGGADTQYF,TGTGCCAGTAGTATAGCGGGAGGTGGGGCAGATACGCAGTATTTT
TRBV30,few,TRBD1,TRBJ1-5,CAWDSQGGGQPQHF,TGTGCCTGGGATTCACAGGGGGGAGGTCAGCCCCAGCATTTT
TRBV2,many,.,TRBJ1-6,CASSATELSPLHF,TGTGCCAGCAGTGCTACCGAGCTCTCACCCCTCCACTTT
TRBV19,many,.,TRBJ1-5,CASKDRSNQPQHF,TGTGCCAGTAAAGACAGGAGCAATCAGCCCCAGCATTTT
TRBV20-1,few,.,TRBJ1-1,CSARDVENTEAFF,TGCAGTGCTAGGGACGTGGAGAACACTGAAGCTTTCTTT
TRBV3-1,few,TRBD2,TRBJ2-3,CASSQAGWTSGRALGADTQYF,TGTGCCAGCAGCCAAGCGGGGTGGACTAGCGGGAGGGCCCTTGGGGCAGATACGCAGTATTTT
TRBV5-8,many,.,TRBJ1-4,CASSHGTDNEKLFF,TGTGCCAGCAGCCACGGGACGGACAATGAAAAACTGTTTTTT
TRBV27,many,.,TRBJ1-3,CASSPHSGNTIYF,TGTGCCAGCAGCCCGCACTCTGGAAACACCATATATTTT
TRBV24-1,few,.,TRBJ1-2,CATSDLKGGYTF,TGTGCCACCAGTGATTTGAAAGGGGGCTACACCTTC
TRBV27,many,.,TRBJ1-4,CASSARTVGWEKLFF,TGTGCCAGCAGTGCGAGGACAGTTGGATGGGAAAAACTGTTTTTT
TRBV11-3,many,.,TRBJ2-1,CASSPDPTRTEQFF,TGTGCCAGCAGTCCGGATCCAACTAGGACTGAGCAGTTCTTC
TRBV7-2,many,TRBD2,TRBJ2-3,CASSLPGGPPDTQYF,TGTGCCAGCAGCTTACCGGGAGGGCCGCCAGATACGCAGTATTTT
TRBV27,many,.,TRBJ1-2,CASSSPEAGRFGYTF,TGTGCCAGCAGTTCTCCGGAGGCGGGCCGATTTGGCTACACCTTC
TRBV10-3,.,TRBD1,TRBJ2-4,CAISGTGTGLTKNIQYF,TGTGCCATCAGTGGAACCGGGACAGGGTTGACCAAAAACATTCAGTACTTC
TRBV7-2,many,TRBD2,TRBJ2-3,CASSSKSGRNTDTQYF,TGTGCCAGCAGCTCAAAAAGCGGGAGGAACACAGATACGCAGTATTTT
TRBV20-1,few,.,TRBJ2-3,CSARVPSTDTQYF,TGCAGTGCTAGAGTTCCCAGCACAGATACGCAGTATTTT
TRBV20-1,.,TRBD1,TRBJ2-4,CSAPPRYRGAVKKNIQYF,TGCAGTGCTCCACCTCGCTACAGGGGGGCGGTTAAAAAAAACATTCAGTACTTC
TRBV7-3,.,.,TRBJ2-3,CASSSSQLSTDTQYF,TGTGCCAGCAGCTCCTCTCAACTGAGTACAGATACGCAGTATTTT
TRBV4-2,few,TRBD2,TRBJ2-7,CASSPGLAEASYEQYF,TGTGCCAGCAGCCCCGGACTAGCGGAGGCCTCCTACGAGCAGTACTTC
TRBV4-2,.,.,TRBJ1-4,CASSHQLDGPNEKLFF,TGTGCCAGCAGCCATCAGTTGGACGGCCCTAATGAAAAACTGTTTTTT
TRBV24-1,.,TRBD1,TRBJ1-4,CATSSGTGFQEKLFF,TGTGCCACCAGCTCTGGGACAGGGTTTCAAGAAAAACTGTTTTTT
TRBV2,many,.,TRBJ2-1,CASSGPPGAIGDEQFF,TGTGCCAGCAGTGGCCCGCCGGGAGCGATAGGCGATGAGCAGTTCTTC
TRBV20-1,few,TRBD2,TRBJ2-7,CSARDDLAGVSYEQYF,TGCAGTGCTAGAGACGATCTAGCGGGAGTCTCCTACGAGCAGTACTTC
TRBV7-9,many,.,TRBJ1-2,CASSLTGVDGYTF,TGTGCCAGCAGCTTAACGGGGGTGGATGGCTACACCTTC
TRBV6-1,many,.,TRBJ2-3,CASSSTGLTDTQYF,TGTGCCAGCAGTTCGACGGGACTCACAGATACGCAGTATTTT
TRBV20-1,many,.,TRBJ1-6,CSARTDLGSPLHF,TGCAGTGCTAGGACGGATTTGGGTTCACCCCTCCACTTT
TRBV29-1,few,.,TRBJ1-1,CSVEALEGAEAFF,TGCAGCGTTGAAGCATTGGAAGGGGCTGAAGCTTTCTTT
TRBV6-2/TRBV6-3,.,.,TRBJ1-3,CASSLGHRGAIYPSGNTIYF,TGTGCCAGCAGCCTTGGACATCGAGGGGCCATTTATCCTTCTGGAAACACCATATATTTT
TRBV20-1,many,TRBD2,TRBJ2-5,CSAPDRLANEETQYF,TGCAGTGCCCCGGATAGACTAGCGAATGAAGAGACCCAGTACTTC
TRBV4-3,.,.,TRBJ2-1,CASSQDRGTPNNEQFF,TGCGCCAGCAGCCAAGATAGGGGGACCCCTAACAATGAGCAGTTCTTC
TRBV20-1,many,.,TRBJ2-2,CSAQRSNTGELFF,TGCAGTGCGCAGCGGTCGAACACCGGGGAGCTGTTTTTT
TRBV7-9,many,.,TRBJ2-7,CASSSPILVVQYF,TGTGCCAGCAGCTCCCCCATTCTAGTTGTGCAGTACTTC
TRBV7-9,many,.,TRBJ2-6,CASSSFGPSGGANVLTF,TGTGCCAGCAGCTCCTTCGGACCTTCAGGTGGGGCCAACGTCCTGACTTTC
TRBV14,.,TRBD2,TRBJ2-7,CASSQASGTYEQYF,TGTGCCAGCAGCCAAGCTAGCGGTACCTACGAGCAGTACTTC
TRBV19,.,.,TRBJ1-4,CASSIDSTLFF,TGTGCCAGTAGTATTGATTCAACCCTGTTTTTT
TRBV5-1,many,.,TRBJ2-1,CASSPQGGSYNEQFF,TGCGCCAGCAGTCCACAGGGAGGATCCTACAATGAGCAGTTCTTC
TRBV12-3/TRBV12-4,many,TRBD1,TRBJ2-1,CASSLSAGGKGNEQFF,TGTGCCAGCAGTTTAAGCGCAGGGGGTAAGGGCAATGAGCAGTTCTTC
TRBV7-3,many,.,TRBJ2-3,CASSLAMASRADTQYF,TGTGCCAGCAGCTTAGCTATGGCTAGCAGAGCAGATACGCAGTATTTT